This passage covers 24 T cell receptor beta chains from one sample sequenced in a study of blood T cell repertoires in COVID-19. The protocol was immunoSEQ multiplex PCR, while the TCRdb copy is restricted to in-frame clones and leaves out a portion. The sample includes approximately 230,000 clones, over 75% of them seen just once. The sequenced sample was PBMCs or T cells enriched from blood (not recorded which). These receptors were collected from a young man who had recovered from COVID-19.

The rearrangement joins TRBV11-3 to TRBJ1-4; D is perhaps TRBD1 (6 bases). Trimming stripped 3 bases from V and 11 bases from J, with 13 bases between. CDR3 size: 13 residues. The germline V gene encodes CDR1 SGHNT and CDR2 YENEEA. The CDR3 here is CASSFSFRGKLFF. CDR3 sequence (DNA): TGTGCCAGCAGCTTTAGCTTCAGGGGTAAACTGTTTTTT.

This chain connects TRBV10-2 to TRBJ2-7, with 7 bases aligning to TRBD2. V dropped 7 bases and J dropped 4; count of bases not matched to a gene: 16. Germline values: CDR1 WSHSY, CDR2 SAAADI. The CDR3 contains 16 residues. The CDR3 here is CASTSFPGGSSYEQYF. For the CDR3, the DNA is TGCGCCAGCACCTCATTTCCGGGGGGATCGTCGTACGAGCAGTACTTC.

The V gene is TRBV2, the J gene TRBJ2-2; no clear D gene. V gave up 6 bases and J gave up 4 bases, with 6 bases separating them. Germline V gene lookup returns CDR1 SNHLY and CDR2 FYNNEI. CDR3 size: 12 residues. The CDR3: CASSLFTGELFF. DNA of the CDR3: TGTGCCAGCAGCCTATTCACCGGGGAGCTGTTTTTT. The full variable domain, with the rest looked up from reference TRBV2 and TRBJ2-2, is EPEVTQTPSHQVTQMGQEVILRCVPISNHLYFYWYRQILGQKVEFLVSFYNNEISEKSEIFDDQFSVERPDGSNFTLKIRSTKLEDSAMYFCASSLFTGELFFGEGSRLTVL.

This chain links TRBV5-4 with TRBJ1-6; perhaps TRBD1 as D (6 bases). This CDR3 comprises 14 residues. Germline assignment: CDR1 SGHNT and CDR2 YYREEE (reference sequence). V was shortened by 3 bases and J by 7 bases, with 11 bases between the two germline ends. CDR3 protein: CASSSQGGNSPLHF. In nucleotides, the CDR3 is TGTGCCAGCAGCTCACAGGGCGGGAATTCACCCCTCCACTTT.

The chain recombines TRBV10-3 with TRBJ1-1; TRBD1 aligns across 7 bases. This CDR3 comprises 13 residues. Germline CDR1 ENHRY, CDR2 SYGVKD. Unmatched junction bases numbered 4, after V lost 6 bases and J lost 3 bases. CDR3 residues: CAISVTGDTEAFF. The CDR3 DNA reads TGTGCCATCAGCGTAACAGGGGACACTGAAGCTTTCTTT.

This sequence joins TRBV27 and TRBJ2-5; D possibly corresponds to TRBD2 (6 bases). Germline V CDR1 and CDR2: MNHEY, SMNVEV (reference sequence). The CDR3 length is 15 residues. The V gene lost 7 bases and the J gene lost 5 bases, with 20 bases spanning the gap. In nucleotides, the CDR3 is TGTGCCAGCACCCGAAGCGGGTCTTATGGGGAGACCCAGTACTTC. Translating it yields CASTRSGSYGETQYF.

The J gene is TRBJ2-7, the V gene TRBV18; TRBD1 might be the D (5 bases). The CDR3 extends over 14 amino acids. V lost 1 base, J lost 2 bases, and 9 bases lay in between. Germline assignment: CDR1 KGHSH and CDR2 LQKENI. The CDR3 region is CASSPLRDPYEQYF. In DNA, the CDR3 is TGTGCCAGCTCACCACTCAGGGATCCCTACGAGCAGTACTTC. The complete variable domain, with remaining parts taken from reference TRBV18 and TRBJ2-7, reads NAGVMQNPRHLVRRRGQEARLRCSPMKGHSHVYWYRQLPEEGLKFMVYLQKENIIDESGMPKERFSAEFPKEGPSILRIQQVVRGDSAAYFCASSPLRDPYEQYFGPGTRLTVT.

This sequence joins TRBV5-1 and TRBJ2-5; perhaps TRBD2 as D (5 bases). The V end was cut by 6 bases, the J end by 1 base, with 13 bases between. The CDR3 sequence is 14 residues long. Germline V CDR1 and CDR2: SGHRS, YFSETQ. The CDR3 DNA reads TGCGCCAGCACTATGCTCGGGGTCCAAGAGACCCAGTACTTC. It encodes CASTMLGVQETQYF.

The rearrangement uses TRBV5-4 and TRBJ2-1, with TRBD2 matching over 8 bases. Germline lookup yields CDR1 SGHNT and CDR2 YYREEE (reference sequence). The V gene end was trimmed by 3 bases and the J gene end by 5 bases; junction bases not matched to a gene: 7. This CDR3 comprises 15 residues. CDR3 residues: CASSSLGGGNNEQFF. The CDR3 DNA reads as TGTGCCAGCAGCTCCCTTGGCGGGGGGAACAATGAGCAGTTCTTC.

The J gene is TRBJ2-1, the V gene TRBV21-1; the D call TRBD2 from the table was never checked on the DNA. TRBV21-1 is shown as a pseudogene. The CDR3 spans 19 residues. CDR3 nucleotide sequence: TGTGCCACGAGGCCCGGGACTAGCGGGAAAAAAGCGTTCCGGGATGAGCAGTTCTTC. It specifies CATRPGTSGKKAFRDEQFF.

The V and J genes are TRBV28 and TRBJ2-7; 7 bases align to TRBD1. The CDR3 extends over 13 amino acids. V lost 6 bases, J lost 4 bases, and 6 bases stayed unmatched. Germline CDR1 MDHEN, CDR2 SYDVKM. The CDR3 sequence: CASSGTVGYEQYF. In DNA form, the CDR3 reads TGTGCCAGCAGCGGGACAGTCGGGTACGAGCAGTACTTC.

The chain combines TRBV3-1 (or the pseudogene TRBV3-2) with TRBJ1-6; 7 positions match TRBD1. V gave up 5 bases and J gave up 7 bases; unmatched junction bases: 5. Germline V gene lookup returns CDR1 LGHDT and CDR2 YNNKEL (reference sequence). The CDR3 length is 14 residues. CDR3 region: CASSFRGMNSPLHF. CDR3 in DNA: TGTGCCAGCAGCTTCAGGGGGATGAATTCACCCCTCCACTTT.

J is TRBJ2-3 and V is TRBV6-1; the D is unclear. Germline CDR1 and CDR2: MNHNS and SASEGT. The V end was cut by 3 bases, the J end by 2 bases, with 6 bases between. The CDR3 contains 13 residues. The CDR3 sequence: CASSDSNTDTQYF. The CDR3 DNA reads TGTGCCAGCAGTGACAGTAACACAGATACGCAGTATTTT.

The chain recombines TRBV24-1 with TRBJ2-3; possibly TRBD1 for D (6 bases). Germline CDR1 and CDR2: KGHDR and SFDVKD. V lost 4 bases and J 1 base, leaving 17 bases between the germline ends. CDR3 size: 17 residues. The CDR3 region is CATSETDRFPGTDTQYF. CDR3 nucleotides: TGTGCCACCAGTGAAACCGACAGGTTTCCAGGCACAGATACGCAGTATTTT.

This rearrangement joins TRBV4-1 to TRBJ2-7, with D maybe TRBD1 (8 bases). Germline V CDR1 and CDR2: MGHRA, YSYEKL. This CDR3 spans 15 amino acids. V was trimmed by 1 base and J by 5 bases, leaving 15 bases between them. The CDR3 spells CASSQGTGRVNEQYF. As DNA, the CDR3 is TGCGCCAGCAGCCAAGGGACAGGGAGGGTCAACGAGCAGTACTTC.

The CDR3 loop reads CAISERDSMNTEAFF. CDR3 DNA sequence: TGTGCCATCAGTGAAAGGGACAGCATGAACACTGAAGCTTTCTTT. The genes are TRBV10-3 and TRBJ1-1; 7 bases line up with TRBD1. Per the germline V gene, CDR1 is ENHRY and CDR2 is SYGVKD. Trimming removed 3 bases from V and 0 bases from J; junction bases left unmatched: 4. This CDR3 region has 15 residues.

The V call is TRBV27, the J call TRBJ2-1; the D is unclear. V was shortened by 2 bases and J by 5 bases, with 10 bases between the two germline ends. The germline CDR1 and CDR2 sequences are MNHEY and SMNVEV (reference sequence). The CDR3 runs 14 residues. CDR3 protein: CASSLPPSDNEQFF. The CDR3 bases are TGTGCCAGCAGTTTACCCCCGTCGGACAATGAGCAGTTCTTC.

As DNA, the CDR3 is TGCGCCAGCAGCCACCAAACAGGGGGTGAATCCTACGAGCAGTACTTC. It encodes CASSHQTGGESYEQYF. The chain couples TRBV4-1 to TRBJ2-7; 8 bases align to TRBD1. CDR3 length: 16 amino acids. V was clipped by 3 bases and J by 1 base; unmatched bases: 8. CDR1 and CDR2 (germline): MGHRA, YSYEKL.

The V and J genes are TRBV7-2 and TRBJ1-6, with 7 bases identical to TRBD1. This CDR3 is built from 16 residues. V trimming: 4 bases; J trimming: 4 bases; junction bases outside the gene matches: 7. Germline CDR1 SGHTA, CDR2 FQGNSA. The CDR3 spells CASSSRQGGYNSPLHF. The DNA for the CDR3 is TGTGCCAGCAGCTCAAGACAGGGCGGATATAATTCACCCCTCCACTTT.

The chain's CDR3 is CASSLASGRTDTQYF. DNA of the CDR3: TGTGCCAGCAGCTTAGCGAGCGGGCGCACAGATACGCAGTATTTT. V is TRBV7-9 and J is TRBJ2-3; a possible D gene is TRBD2 (6 bases). The V end lost 0 bases, the J end lost 1 base, and 8 bases lay between the germline ends. CDR1 is SEHNR, CDR2 FQNEAQ, per germline (reference sequence). This CDR3 contains 15 residues.

V usage is TRBV9 and J usage is TRBJ1-5; 7 nucleotides agree with TRBD1. The V and J ends lost 4 bases and 4 bases, in that order; junction bases with no gene match: 5. The CDR3 contains 14 residues. Germline CDR1 reads SGDLS; CDR2 reads YYNGEE. The CDR3 spells CASSTGQTNQPQHF. For the CDR3, the DNA is TGTGCCAGCAGCACGGGACAGACTAATCAGCCCCAGCATTTT.

V is TRBV11-2 and J is TRBJ2-2, with no clear D. Germline lookup yields CDR1 SGHAT and CDR2 FQNNGV. The CDR3 is 12 amino acids. Trimming took 4 bases from V and 4 from J, leaving 4 bases between them. CDR3 nucleotide sequence: TGTGCCAGCAGCTCTCCCACCGGGGAGCTGTTTTTT. Protein product: CASSSPTGELFF. The whole variable domain, remainder taken from reference TRBV11-2 and TRBJ2-2, is EAGVAQSPRYKIIEKRQSVAFWCNPISGHATLYWYQQILGQGPKLLIQFQNNGVVDDSQLPKDRFSAERLKGVDSTLKIQPAKLEDSAVYLCASSSPTGELFFGEGSRLTVL.

The V and J genes are TRBV7-8 and TRBJ2-3, with TRBD2 matching 7 bases. The CDR3 runs 13 residues. In germline, CDR1 is SGHVS, CDR2 FQNEAQ. V was clipped by 5 bases and J by 14 bases; unmatched bases: 13. The CDR3 loop reads CASSPPGGRERYF. The DNA of the CDR3 is TGTGCCAGCAGCCCCCCCGGGGGGAGGGAGCGGTATTTT. Based on the CDR3 plus reference TRBV7-8 and TRBJ2-3, the full variable domain is GAGVSQSPRYKVAKRGQDVALRCDPISGHVSLFWYQQALGQGPEFLTYFQNEAQLDKSGLPSDRFFAERPEGSVSTLKIQRTQQEDSAVYLCASSPPGGRERYFGPGTRLTVL.

This chain uses TRBV3-1 (or the pseudogene TRBV3-2) with TRBJ1-2; D is uncertain. The V and J ends lost 0 bases and 5 bases respectively, with 16 bases between them. In germline, CDR1 is LGHDT, CDR2 YNNKEL (reference sequence). CDR3 length equals 16 residues. The CDR3 DNA sequence: TGTGCCAGCAGCCAAGATTACCTATCCGGCGGGTATGGCTACACCTTC. This encodes CASSQDYLSGGYGYTF.